The 5 T cell receptor beta chains given below trace back to one sample, sequenced in a study of monozygotic twins with inflammatory bowel disease. Using the 5' RACE reads, TCRdb records one entry per CDR3 protein without DNA. This repertoire includes about 150,000 distinct CDR3 sequences. Sequencing used blood. The receptors here all came from a human donor with ulcerative colitis or Crohn's disease, or a healthy co-twin of an affected twin (not recorded which).

The rearrangement uses TRBV28 and TRBJ1-1. This CDR3 contains 12 residues. Germline CDR1 MDHEN, CDR2 SYDVKM. CDR3: CASFQTSTEAFF.

The gene calls are TRBV19 and TRBJ2-2; the TCRdb D gene call, TRBD2, has no DNA to confirm it. Per germline, CDR1 LNHDA and CDR2 SQIVND (reference sequence). The CDR3 loop spans 16 amino acids. CDR3 region: CASSMLAGGPAGELFF.

The chain links TRBV6-2 or TRBV6-3 to TRBJ2-1; TCRdb's D call, TRBD2, is unchecked because there is no DNA. The germline V gene has CDR1 MNHEY and CDR2 SVGEGT. This CDR3 has 14 residues. CDR3 amino acids: CASTSTPAYNEQFF.

J is TRBJ2-5 and V is TRBV12-3 or TRBV12-4; there is no DNA to check the TCRdb D call of TRBD2. The CDR3 covers 15 residues. This CDR3 is CASRQDSGPQETQYF.

The rearrangement joins TRBV15 to TRBJ2-7; TCRdb proposes TRBD1, but this gene call is untestable without DNA. Looked up from germline, CDR1 is LNHNV and CDR2 is YYDKDF (reference sequence). CDR3 length: 16 residues. The chain's CDR3 is CATSREGAGAPYEQYF.